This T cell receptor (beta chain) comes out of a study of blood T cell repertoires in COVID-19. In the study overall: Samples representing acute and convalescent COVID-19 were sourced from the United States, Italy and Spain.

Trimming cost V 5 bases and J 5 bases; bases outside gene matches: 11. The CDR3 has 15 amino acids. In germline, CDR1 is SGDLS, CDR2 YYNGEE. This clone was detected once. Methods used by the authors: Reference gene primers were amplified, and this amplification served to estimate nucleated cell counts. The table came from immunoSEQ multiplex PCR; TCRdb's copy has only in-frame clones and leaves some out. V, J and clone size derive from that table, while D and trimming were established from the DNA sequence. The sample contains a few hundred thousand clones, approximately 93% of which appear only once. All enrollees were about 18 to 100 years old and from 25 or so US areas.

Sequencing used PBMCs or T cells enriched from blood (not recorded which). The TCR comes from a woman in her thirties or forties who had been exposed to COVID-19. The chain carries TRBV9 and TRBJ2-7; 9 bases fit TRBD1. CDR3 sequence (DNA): TGTGCCAGCAGTCAACCGGGGACAGGGTACCACGAGCAGTACTTC. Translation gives CASSQPGTGYHEQYF.